Following are 3 T cell receptor beta chains from one sample sequenced in a study of cytomegalovirus exposure and HLA in healthy donors. The PCR had 60 Vbeta and 13 Jbeta primers. The table came from immunoSEQ multiplex PCR; TCRdb's copy has only in-frame clones and leaves some out. The sample holds 160,000 or so clones, roughly 83% seen once. Sequences were obtained from PBMCs. The receptors were gathered from a woman aged 18-30 years in good health and CMV-seronegative.

The chain couples TRBV6-1 to TRBJ1-2, with 9 bases fitting TRBD1. V shed 4 bases and J 10 bases; nucleotides not matched to a gene: 7. The germline V gene encodes CDR1 MNHNS and CDR2 SASEGT. The CDR3 runs to 13 residues. The CDR3 DNA is TGTGCCAGCAGTGCAACAGGGGGCGGTTTCTACACCTTC. It specifies CASSATGGGFYTF.

V is TRBV5-4 and J is TRBJ2-7; 8 nucleotides agree with TRBD1. Germline V gene data show CDR1 as SGHNT and CDR2 as YYREEE (reference sequence). The CDR3 has 14 amino acids. V lost 4 bases to trimming and J lost 4 bases; unmatched junction nucleotides: 7. The chain's CDR3 is CASSMTGARYEQYF. In nucleotides, the CDR3 is TGTGCCAGCAGCATGACAGGGGCTCGTTACGAGCAGTACTTC.

V and J are TRBV6-5 and TRBJ1-2; D remains unclear. Trimming took off 0 bases at V and 0 bases at J, with 11 bases between the two ends. The germline CDR1 and CDR2 sequences are MNHEY and SVGAGI. The CDR3 extends over 16 amino acids. The CDR3 nucleotides read TGTGCCAGCAGTTACTCGACCGTCGCGGCTAACTATGGCTACACCTTC. It codes for CASSYSTVAANYGYTF.